This is a list of T cell receptor beta chains from one sample in a study of OX40 agonist ivuxolimab in advanced cancers. Only in-frame clones appear in the TCRdb table, and some are missing; sequencing was by immunoSEQ multiplex PCR. The table lists some 63,000 clones, 84% of them singletons, with around 30% in the top ten. The material was CD4+ or CD8+ T cells sorted from blood, obtained in a trial of the OX40 agonist ivuxolimab. The receptors come from an adult with an advanced solid tumor such as melanoma, head and neck, liver or kidney cancer. The CDR3 runs from the conserved cysteine through the conserved F or W. The D gene is left open where the match is weak. Some rows have no size entry. The others give once, few or many, or a class for an expanded clone.

clone_size	v_call	d_call	j_call	cdr3_nt	cdr3_aa
few	TRBV6-4	.	TRBJ1-1	TGTGCCAGCAGCCCCGAATTCAGGCATCCCGTGACTTTCTTT	CASSPEFRHPVTFF
.	TRBV5-4	.	TRBJ2-1	TGTGCCAGCAGCTTGACCGCGAGTCCGTCCAATGAGCAGTTCTTC	CASSLTASPSNEQFF
.	TRBV6-5	TRBD1	TRBJ1-2	TGTGCCAGTAGTTACGCCAACAGGGGACCTAACTATGGCTACACCTTC	CASSYANRGPNYGYTF
.	TRBV29-1	TRBD1	TRBJ2-5	TGCAGCGTTGGAATGGGACAGTCGTACCAAGAGACCCAGTACTTC	CSVGMGQSYQETQYF
few	TRBV9	.	TRBJ1-2	TGTGCCAGCAGCGGTGAGGGCAGCTTCTATGGCTACACCTTC	CASSGEGSFYGYTF
.	TRBV27	TRBD1	TRBJ2-7	TGTGCCAGCAGTTTAGTAACAGGGGTTGGTTGGTACGAGCAGTACTTC	CASSLVTGVGWYEQYF
once	TRBV5-1	TRBD1	TRBJ2-7	TGCGCCAGCAGCTTGGTGTCAGGGGGCAACTACGAGCAGTACTTC	CASSLVSGGNYEQYF
once	TRBV11-2	TRBD2	TRBJ2-7	TGTGCCAGCAGATCAATCCGGAGCGGGAATATCTACGAGCAGTACTTC	CASRSIRSGNIYEQYF
once	TRBV28	.	TRBJ1-1	TGTGCCAGCAGCCCGCCCGACCTGGGCAGCTTCACTGAAGCTTTCTTT	CASSPPDLGSFTEAFF
.	TRBV6-1	.	TRBJ1-6	TGTGCCAGCGATCTACAGATTAATTCACCCCTCCACTTT	CASDLQINSPLHF
.	TRBV11-2	TRBD1	TRBJ2-7	TGTGCCAGCAACTTCCGACAGGGCTCCTACGAGCAGTACTTC	CASNFRQGSYEQYF
.	TRBV6-1	.	TRBJ1-2	TGTGCCAGCAGTCTAGAGGCCGAATCTGGTGGCTACACCTTC	CASSLEAESGGYTF
.	TRBV10-2	TRBD1	TRBJ2-3	TGCGCCAGCAGGGGGGGACAGGGGAGAACAGATACGCAGTATTTT	CASRGGQGRTDTQYF
.	TRBV4-1	.	TRBJ1-5	TGCGCCAGCAGCCAAGCTCCCGGGCCCTCCCACCCCCCCGGCAATCAGCCCCAGCATTTT	CASSQAPGPSHPPGNQPQHF
.	TRBV19	.	TRBJ2-5	TGTGCCAGTAGTATAGTTGTCGGGGGCCCCCAAGAGACCCAGTACTTC	CASSIVVGGPQETQYF
.	TRBV2	.	TRBJ1-5	TGTGCCAGCAGTCCCGAGATCTTGAAGCCCCAGCATTTT	CASSPEILKPQHF
once	TRBV19	.	TRBJ1-2	TGTGCCAGTAGTATAATTGGCAGTCTCTATGGCTACACCTTC	CASSIIGSLYGYTF
.	TRBV6-1	TRBD1	TRBJ1-5	TGTGCCAGCAGCCACACAAGGGGGCGGGGTCAGCCCCAGCATTTT	CASSHTRGRGQPQHF